The rows below give T cell receptor beta chains drawn from one sample of a study of neurological immune-mediated disorders. One entry per CDR3 protein results from TCRdb running MiXCR on the 5' RACE reads. The sample contains over 25,000 distinct CDR3 sequences, approximately 20% of which appear only once. Sequenced sample: CD4+ T cells from blood. The receptors were sampled from a man aged 45-60 years with HTLV-1-associated myelopathy (HAM/TSP). CDR3s include the opening cysteine and the closing phenylalanine or tryptophan. The D gene is left open where the match is weak. The size entry is marked missing in some rows and otherwise reads once, few, many or a size class.

V gene	clone size	D gene	J gene	CDR3 protein	CDR3 DNA
TRBV20-1	once	.	TRBJ2-5	CSARAGETQYF	TGCAGTGCTAGGGCTGGGGAGACCCAGTACTTC
TRBV7-6	many	TRBD1	TRBJ2-1	CASSLGTGQGRVQQFF	TGTGCCAGCAGCTTAGGGACGGGACAGGGAAGGGTTCAGCAGTTCTTC
TRBV18	many	.	TRBJ1-1	CASSPPLAEAFF	TGTGCCAGCTCACCACCCTTGGCTGAAGCTTTCTTT
TRBV19	many	.	TRBJ1-2	CASRLLQSDGYTF	TGTGCCAGTAGACTTCTACAGAGCGATGGCTACACCTTC
TRBV7-2	many	.	TRBJ2-1	CASSFKVSRGSYNEQFF	TGTGCCAGCAGCTTTAAGGTATCACGAGGATCCTACAATGAGCAGTTCTTC
TRBV18	many	.	TRBJ2-5	CASSITRGETQYF	TGTGCCAGCTCTATTACGCGAGGAGAGACCCAGTACTTC
TRBV20-1	many	.	TRBJ2-1	CSASAGSGYNEQFF	TGCAGTGCTAGTGCAGGGTCGGGCTACAATGAGCAGTTCTTC
TRBV20-1	many	.	TRBJ1-2	CSARDLLAAGGGGFGYTF	TGCAGTGCTAGAGATCTCTTAGCCGCCGGGGGTGGCGGTTTTGGCTACACCTTC
TRBV5-6	many	.	TRBJ2-7	CASSTPGGRIHEQYF	TGTGCCAGCAGCACCCCAGGGGGGCGCATCCACGAGCAGTACTTC
TRBV20-1	many	TRBD1	TRBJ1-1	CSARRGGQNTEAFF	TGCAGTGCTAGAAGAGGGGGCCAGAACACTGAAGCTTTCTTT
TRBV10-1	.	.	TRBJ2-1	CASSDPGPYNEQFF	TGCGCCAGCAGTGACCCAGGGCCGTACAATGAGCAGTTCTTC
TRBV2	.	TRBD2	TRBJ2-7	CASRPPGLAGLGEQYF	TGTGCCAGCAGGCCTCCGGGACTAGCGGGGTTAGGCGAGCAGTACTTC
TRBV6-5	.	TRBD1	TRBJ2-2	CASSRQGTNTGELFF	TGTGCCAGCAGTCGACAGGGGACTAACACCGGGGAGCTGTTTTTT
TRBV6-2/TRBV6-3	.	.	TRBJ1-5	CASSLGVLSNQPQHF	TGTGCCAGCAGTTTAGGAGTACTCAGCAATCAGCCCCAGCATTTT
TRBV5-6	many	.	TRBJ2-7	CASSSYLAGHTYEQYF	TGTGCCAGCAGCTCCTACTTGGCGGGGCACACCTACGAGCAGTACTTC
TRBV6-2/TRBV6-3	many	TRBD1	TRBJ2-4	CASRATGKDIQYF	TGTGCCAGCAGGGCGACAGGGAAGGACATTCAGTACTTC
TRBV14	many	.	TRBJ2-1	CASSQDVTNRGPYNEQFF	TGTGCCAGCAGCCAAGACGTGACTAATCGAGGTCCCTACAATGAGCAGTTCTTC
TRBV6-6	many	.	TRBJ1-4	CASSLGGWGEKLFF	TGTGCCAGCAGTTTGGGGGGGTGGGGAGAAAAACTGTTTTTT
TRBV12-3/TRBV12-4	many	.	TRBJ1-1	CASSPGGGTNTEAFF	TGTGCCAGCAGCCCTGGGGGTGGGACGAACACTGAAGCTTTCTTT
TRBV5-1	many	TRBD2	TRBJ2-1	CASSPTPHGTSGYNEQFF	TGCGCCAGCAGTCCAACTCCCCACGGGACTAGCGGTTACAATGAGCAGTTCTTC
TRBV7-9	many	.	TRBJ1-1	CASSLDSWAEAFF	TGTGCCAGCAGCTTAGATTCTTGGGCTGAAGCTTTCTTT
TRBV18	many	TRBD1	TRBJ1-3	CASSPGQWTSGNTIYF	TGTGCCAGCTCTCCGGGACAGTGGACCTCTGGAAACACCATATATTTT
TRBV9	many	.	TRBJ1-1	CASSADLGRVNTEAFF	TGTGCCAGCAGCGCCGACCTTGGACGGGTGAACACTGAAGCTTTCTTT
TRBV20-1	.	TRBD1	TRBJ2-5	CSARDRGMAETQYF	TGCAGTGCTAGAGACAGGGGGATGGCAGAGACCCAGTACTTC
TRBV5-1	many	.	TRBJ1-1	CASGGFGVEAFF	TGCGCCAGCGGAGGCTTTGGGGTCGAAGCTTTCTTT
TRBV5-1	few	TRBD1	TRBJ1-6	CASSSEGQGRNSPLHF	TGCGCCAGCAGCTCGGAGGGACAGGGTCGAAATTCACCCCTCCACTTT
TRBV12-3/TRBV12-4	many	TRBD2	TRBJ2-3	CASSSSGGPSTDTQYF	TGTGCCAGCAGTTCTAGCGGGGGGCCTAGCACAGATACGCAGTATTTT
TRBV7-2	.	.	TRBJ1-1	CASSLGRRNTEAFF	TGTGCCAGCAGCTTAGGACGGAGGAACACTGAAGCTTTCTTT
TRBV12-3/TRBV12-4	hyperexpanded	TRBD1	TRBJ1-6	CASSRPQGASYNSPLHF	TGTGCCAGCAGTCGTCCGCAGGGGGCGTCCTATAATTCACCCCTCCACTTT
TRBV5-1	many	.	TRBJ2-7	CASSLNRLSYEQYF	TGCGCCAGCAGCTTGAACAGGCTATCCTACGAGCAGTACTTC
TRBV29-1	few	.	TRBJ2-3	CSVEDLGGPTDTQYF	TGCAGCGTTGAAGATCTTGGGGGCCCCACAGATACGCAGTATTTT
TRBV11-3	few	TRBD1	TRBJ2-2	CASSSRGQGLKGQSGELFF	TGTGCCAGCAGCTCCCGGGGACAGGGTTTGAAGGGACAGTCCGGGGAGCTGTTTTTT
TRBV20-1	many	.	TRBJ1-5	CSAYDSNQPQHF	TGCAGTGCTTATGACAGCAATCAGCCCCAGCATTTT
TRBV20-1	many	.	TRBJ1-2	CSARQGPHGYTF	TGCAGTGCTAGGCAGGGCCCCCACGGCTACACCTTC
TRBV20-1	many	TRBD2	TRBJ2-3	CSASDTSGGYDTQYF	TGCAGTGCCTCTGATACTAGCGGGGGGTACGATACGCAGTATTTT
TRBV6-4	once	.	TRBJ2-4	CASSRDFLGAKYF	TGTGCCAGCAGTAGGGACTTTCTCGGAGCTAAGTACTTC
TRBV20-1	many	.	TRBJ1-5	CSARGSRGRGNQPQHF	TGCAGTGCTAGAGGTTCGCGGGGACGGGGCAATCAGCCCCAGCATTTT
TRBV20-1	.	.	TRBJ1-3	CSAGDPFSGNTIYF	TGCAGTGCTGGGGACCCGTTCTCTGGAAACACCATATATTTT
TRBV5-1	.	.	TRBJ2-3	CASRGGDSTDTQYF	TGCGCCAGCAGAGGCGGTGATAGCACAGATACGCAGTATTTT
TRBV7-2	many	.	TRBJ2-5	CASSRQRETQYF	TGTGCCAGCAGCAGACAGAGGGAGACCCAGTACTTC
TRBV5-1	many	.	TRBJ2-7	CASSLRTDSYEQYF	TGCGCCAGCAGCCTCCGGACGGACTCCTACGAGCAGTACTTC
TRBV7-2	many	.	TRBJ1-2	CASSLAIYYGYTF	TGTGCCAGCAGCTTAGCAATCTACTATGGCTACACCTTC
TRBV5-4	.	TRBD2	TRBJ2-3	CASSPIGLAGENQTDTQYF	TGTGCCAGCAGCCCGATTGGACTAGCGGGGGAGAACCAGACAGATACGCAGTATTTT
TRBV11-2	medium-sized	.	TRBJ2-7	CASNPQLGSPYEQYF	TGTGCCAGCAACCCCCAGCTAGGCAGCCCCTACGAGCAGTACTTC
TRBV3-1	few	TRBD2	TRBJ2-5	CASSPQMTGGGETQYF	TGTGCCAGCAGCCCACAAATGACTGGCGGGGGGGAGACCCAGTACTTC